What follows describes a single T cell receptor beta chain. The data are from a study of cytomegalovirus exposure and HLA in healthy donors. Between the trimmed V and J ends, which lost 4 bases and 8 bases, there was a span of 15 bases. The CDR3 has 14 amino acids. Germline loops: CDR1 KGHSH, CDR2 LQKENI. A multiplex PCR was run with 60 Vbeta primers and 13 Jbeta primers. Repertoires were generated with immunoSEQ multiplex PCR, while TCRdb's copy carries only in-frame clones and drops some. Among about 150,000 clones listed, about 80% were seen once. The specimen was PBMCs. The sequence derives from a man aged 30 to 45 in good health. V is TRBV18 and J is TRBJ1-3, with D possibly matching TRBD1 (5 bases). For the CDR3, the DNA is TGTGCCAGCTCACGGCAGACAGATCAGGACACCATATATTTT. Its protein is CASSRQTDQDTIYF.